This entry is about one T cell receptor (beta chain). This entry belongs to a study of shared clonotypes between healthy human individuals. Only in-frame clones appear in the TCRdb table, and some are missing; sequencing was by immunoSEQ multiplex PCR. Among 1.4 million to 1.5 million clones listed, roughly 96% were seen once. The material sequenced was naive CD4+ T cells sorted from blood. Indicated subset: CD45RA+ positively selected. This TCR was sampled from a man aged 25 to 40 in good health.

The CDR3 region is CASSDRSGEAFF. The CDR3 nucleotides are TGCGCCAGCAGCGATCGATCCGGTGAAGCTTTCTTT. The gene calls are TRBV4-1 and TRBJ1-1; D is uncertain. The CDR3 sequence is 12 residues long. Germline V gives CDR1 MGHRA, CDR2 YSYEKL. V lost 5 bases and J lost 7, with 11 bases in between.